A single sample is the source of the 26 T cell receptor beta chains below, sequenced in a study of blood T cells in healthy people across ages. The authors ran a second PCR of 7 to 11 cycles using a sample-barcoded 5' primer and a J-beta primer mix. TCRdb ran MiXCR on the 5' RACE reads and lists one entry per CDR3 protein. The sample has over a million distinct CDR3 sequences, around 39% seen once; the top ten hold 7% to 9.5%. Material: blood. These receptors were collected from a woman in her late teens or twenties in good health.

This rearrangement joins TRBV7-9 to TRBJ1-1; D is unresolved. V shed 5 bases and J shed 13 bases, with 23 bases lying between them. Looked up from germline, CDR1 is SEHNR and CDR2 is FQNEAQ (reference sequence). The CDR3 contains 14 residues. Here the CDR3 DNA reads TGTGCCAGCAGCGCCCCTTCTCTGGGGAGGATAGGTTTCTTT. Its translation: CASSAPSLGRIGFF.

This clonotype occurred a few times. This chain connects TRBV25-1 to TRBJ2-7; the D gene is possibly TRBD2 (7 bases). The J call is doubtful: the DNA matches TRBJ2-5 better. CDR3 length equals 12 residues. Germline CDR1 and CDR2: MGHDK and SYGVNS. Here the CDR3 reads CATEGGGETQYF. In nucleotides, the CDR3 is TGTGCCACCGAGGGGGGGGGAGAGACCCAGTACTTC.

This clonotype came up a few times. The V gene is TRBV5-1, the J gene TRBJ1-4; tentatively, D is TRBD1 (5 bases). The CDR3 runs 14 residues. The germline V gene encodes CDR1 SGHRS and CDR2 YFSETQ. The ends were cut back, 4 bases at V and 4 bases at J, with 11 bases in the middle. Here the CDR3 DNA reads TGCGCCAGCAGCGGCGACAGTTATAATGAAAAACTGTTTTTT. Amino acid sequence: CASSGDSYNEKLFF.

The chain carries TRBV5-1 and TRBJ1-6; D is perhaps TRBD1 (6 bases). CDR3 length: 16 residues. Germline loops: CDR1 SGHRS, CDR2 YFSETQ. The V gene lost 0 bases and the J gene lost 7 bases, with 14 bases spanning the gap. The CDR3 DNA reads TGCGCCAGCAGCTTGGAGCCGGACAGCAGGAATTCACCCCTCCACTTT. Its translation is CASSLEPDSRNSPLHF.

CDR3 in DNA: TGTGCCAGCAGTTGGACAATGAGCTCCTACAATGAGCAGTTCTTC. It is translated as CASSWTMSSYNEQFF. This chain connects TRBV27 to TRBJ2-1; tentative D call: TRBD1 (5 bases). The germline V and J ends were trimmed by 4 bases and 0 bases, with 10 bases remaining between them. Germline V CDR1 and CDR2: MNHEY, SMNVEV (reference sequence). This CDR3 is built from 15 residues.

The CDR3: CASISPGVETQYF. CDR3 coding DNA: TGCGCCAGCATTTCCCCAGGGGTGGAGACCCAGTACTTC. The V and J genes are TRBV5-1 and TRBJ2-5; the D gene is possibly TRBD1 (6 bases). The V end was cut by 6 bases, the J end by 5 bases, with 14 bases between. The CDR3 runs 13 residues. Germline V lookup: CDR1 SGHRS, CDR2 YFSETQ.

V usage is TRBV6-6 and J usage is TRBJ2-1; D tentatively fits TRBD1 or TRBD2 (5 bases each). Germline CDR1 MNHNY, CDR2 SVGAGI (reference sequence). Trimming took 4 bases from V and 10 from J, leaving 14 bases between them. CDR3 length: 13 amino acids. The CDR3 loop is CASSSQMGEEQFF. CDR3 sequence (DNA): TGTGCCAGCAGTTCGCAAATGGGGGAGGAGCAGTTCTTC.

The rearrangement uses TRBV2 and TRBJ1-1; tentatively, D is TRBD1 (5 bases). CDR1 is SNHLY and CDR2 is FYNNEI in the germline V gene. This CDR3 spans 14 amino acids. V dropped 4 bases and J dropped 4 bases, with 13 bases sitting between them. The CDR3 reads CASSGLGGGTEAFF. As DNA, the CDR3 is TGTGCCAGCAGTGGCCTTGGGGGGGGCACTGAAGCTTTCTTT.

DNA of the CDR3: TGTGCCAGCATCAATCTATGGGGACAGGGCTATGGCTACACCTTC. This translates into CASINLWGQGYGYTF. The V call is TRBV6-1, the J call TRBJ1-2; 9 bases map to TRBD1. Germline V gene data show CDR1 as MNHNS and CDR2 as SASEGT. The junction had 10 bases not matched to a gene; V was cut back by 7 bases and J by 4 bases. The length of the CDR3 is 15 residues.

This clonotype occurred a few times. The chain couples TRBV27 to TRBJ2-3; no clear D. The CDR3 has 11 residues. V lost 4 bases to trimming and J lost 9 bases, with 8 bases between them. The V gene's germline CDR1 is MNHEY and CDR2 SMNVEV (reference sequence). In DNA form, the CDR3 reads TGTGCCAGCAGTTCCCCAAAGACGCAGTATTTT. Amino acid sequence: CASSSPKTQYF.

This clonotype came up a few times. V and J are TRBV12-3 or TRBV12-4 and TRBJ1-2; D uncertain. V lost 5 bases and J lost 2, with 15 bases in between. The length of the CDR3 is 15 residues. CDR3 DNA: TGTGCCAGCAGTCCCGCCCGGGCGTCAAACTATGGCTACACCTTC. Its protein product is CASSPARASNYGYTF.

The chain recombines TRBV2 with TRBJ2-3, with D tentatively TRBD2 (5 bases). Germline CDR1 SNHLY, CDR2 FYNNEI. The CDR3 is 14 amino acids. The V gene lost 3 bases and the J gene lost 5 bases, with 12 bases spanning the gap. The CDR3 loop is CASSERRTGDTQYF. Here the CDR3 DNA reads TGTGCCAGCAGTGAGCGACGGACTGGAGATACGCAGTATTTT.

The gene calls are TRBV5-1 and TRBJ2-5; 8 nucleotides match TRBD1. V was pared by 1 base and J by 2 bases, with 10 bases of the junction left unmatched. This CDR3 region has 17 residues. CDR1 and CDR2 from the germline V gene are SGHRS and YFSETQ. CDR3 amino acids: CASSLTWARGLQETQYF. DNA of the CDR3: TGCGCCAGCAGCTTGACCTGGGCCAGGGGGCTACAAGAGACCCAGTACTTC.

The V and J genes are TRBV28 and TRBJ2-1, with D unclear. The CDR3 length is 11 residues. The germline V gene has CDR1 MDHEN and CDR2 SYDVKM. Trimming left V 7 bases short and J 10 bases short, with 11 bases between. The CDR3, as DNA: TGTGCCAGCAATAAGGTATCCGAGCAGTTCTTC. Residues: CASNKVSEQFF.

This chain joins TRBV20-1 and TRBJ1-2, with TRBD1 matching 7 bases. V shed 4 bases, J shed 3 bases, and the junction held 14 bases outside the gene matches. The CDR3 spans 16 residues. Germline assignment: CDR1 DFQATT and CDR2 SNEGSKA (reference sequence). DNA for the CDR3: TGCAGTGCTAATGATGCGCCAGGGGGAGTTGACTATGGCTACACCTTC. This codes for CSANDAPGGVDYGYTF.

The J gene is TRBJ2-7, the V gene TRBV10-3, with 7 bases matching TRBD1. Germline loops: CDR1 ENHRY, CDR2 SYGVKD. This CDR3 spans 15 amino acids. V lost 5 bases, J lost 5 bases, and 12 bases stayed unmatched. The CDR3 nucleotides read TGTGCCATCAGTTTGGAGAACAGGGACAGAAACGAGCAGTACTTC. Translating gives CAISLENRDRNEQYF.

The V call is TRBV7-3, the J call TRBJ2-5, with TRBD1 matching over 10 bases. The last part of the DNA fits TRBJ2-7 better; the J call may be wrong. The CDR3 totals 16 residues. Germline-derived CDR1 and CDR2 are SGHTA and FQGTGA. The CDR3: CASSLGFGQGGHEQYF. The DNA of the CDR3 is TGTGCCAGCAGCTTAGGCTTCGGACAGGGGGGCCACGAGCAGTACTTC.

The chain couples TRBV6-6 to TRBJ1-1; 12 bases align to TRBD1. V shed 6 bases and J 10 bases; nucleotides not matched to a gene: 9. Germline V CDR1 and CDR2: MNHNY, SVGAGI (reference sequence). The CDR3 spans 14 residues. The CDR3 spells CASRPGTGGGSAFF. Written as DNA, the CDR3 is TGTGCCAGCAGGCCGGGGACAGGGGGCGGTTCAGCTTTCTTT.

The chain carries TRBV7-9 and TRBJ2-1; D perhaps matches TRBD1 (6 bases). The CDR3 consists of 16 residues. CDR1 is SEHNR, CDR2 FQNEAQ, per germline (reference sequence). Trimming removed 9 bases at V and 2 bases at J, with 20 bases between. The CDR3 region is CARGADDHETYNEQFF. In DNA, the CDR3 is TGTGCCAGGGGGGCGGACGACCACGAAACCTACAATGAGCAGTTCTTC.

The chain combines TRBV6-1 with TRBJ1-5; 8 positions agree with TRBD1. CDR1 is MNHNS, CDR2 SASEGT, per germline. The junction had 9 bases not matched to a gene; V was cut back by 3 bases and J by 8 bases. The CDR3 contains 15 residues. The CDR3 region has the DNA TGTGCCAGCAGTGAGGGGACAGGTGCATGGGAGCCCCAGCATTTT. Protein sequence: CASSEGTGAWEPQHF.

V and J are TRBV6-2 or TRBV6-3 and TRBJ2-3; D gene uncertain. CDR1 is MNHEY, CDR2 SVGEGT, per germline. Trimming removed 6 bases at V and 5 bases at J, with 12 bases between. The CDR3 extends over 13 amino acids. CDR3 in amino acids: CASSRLGIDTQYF. CDR3 sequence (DNA): TGTGCCAGCAGCCGACTGGGCATAGATACGCAGTATTTT.

Only a few counts were recorded for this clonotype. This chain uses TRBV12-5 with TRBJ1-2, with unresolved D. V was shortened by 1 base and J by 2 bases, with 5 bases between the two germline ends. The CDR3 runs to 13 residues. From germline, CDR1 is LGHNT and CDR2 FRNRAP. CDR3 residues: CASGLGNNYGYTF. The CDR3 bases are TGTGCTAGTGGTTTGGGGAACAACTATGGCTACACCTTC.

The CDR3 region has the DNA TGCAGCGTTGAAATTTGGGGCAACGCGAACACCGGGGAGCTGTTTTTT. It specifies CSVEIWGNANTGELFF. V is TRBV29-1 and J is TRBJ2-2; tentative D call: TRBD1 (5 bases). This CDR3 comprises 16 residues. The V end was cut by 2 bases, the J end by 0 bases, with 13 bases between. Germline assignment: CDR1 SQVTM and CDR2 ANQGSEA.

This clonotype was observed a few times. The J gene is TRBJ2-1, the V gene TRBV27; 11 positions agree with TRBD2. The V gene end was trimmed by 4 bases and the J gene end by 6 bases; junction bases not matched to a gene: 11. The germline gives CDR1 MNHEY, CDR2 SMNVEV (reference sequence). The CDR3 totals 17 residues. CDR3 DNA: TGTGCCAGCAGTTGGCGGCTAGCGGGGGGTATTTCCAATGAGCAGTTCTTC. As protein: CASSWRLAGGISNEQFF.

The genes are TRBV3-1 and TRBJ2-1, with 13 bases lining up with TRBD2. TRBJ2-7 matches the DNA end more closely, so the J call is doubtful. Germline CDR1 reads LGHDT; CDR2 reads YNNKEL (reference sequence). CDR3 length equals 16 residues. CDR3 region: CASSAFGTSGAYEQYF. CDR3 nucleotide sequence: TGTGCCAGCAGCGCCTTCGGGACTAGCGGGGCGTACGAGCAGTACTTC.

For this clonotype: A much bigger clone sits one base away, suggesting this may be a read error. This rearrangement joins TRBV5-1 to TRBJ2-5; no clear D. Trimming shortened V by 1 base and J by 11 bases, and 24 bases separated the two germline ends. The CDR3 consists of 16 residues. Germline CDR1 is SGHRS and CDR2 is YFSETQ. CDR3 nucleotide sequence: TGCGCCAGCAGCTTGCTCCCCTATGTTGGGAACAATGAGCAGTACTTC. Encoded protein: CASSLLPYVGNNEQYF.